A selection of T cell receptor beta chains follows, all from one sample in a study of beta chain features in type 1 diabetes. This table comes from immunoSEQ multiplex PCR, and its TCRdb copy is limited to in-frame clones, with some not included. Among roughly 400,000 clones listed, approximately 15% were seen once. The sequenced sample was naive CD4+ T cells from blood. These receptors all come from a man aged 25 to 40 in good health. The CDR3 runs from the conserved cysteine through the conserved F or W. The order of the fields is D gene, V gene, J gene, CDR3 protein. D genes are given only for firm matches.

D gene: NA
V gene: TRBV6-6
J gene: TRBJ1-2
CDR3 protein: CASTQGRYGYTF

D gene: NA
V gene: TRBV29-1
J gene: TRBJ2-7
CDR3 protein: CSVTAVSYEQYF

D gene: NA
V gene: TRBV9
J gene: TRBJ1-2
CDR3 protein: CASSVTGLEYGYTF

D gene: NA
V gene: TRBV20-1
J gene: TRBJ2-5
CDR3 protein: CSARARLTQYF

D gene: TRBD2
V gene: TRBV4-3
J gene: TRBJ2-6
CDR3 protein: CASSRAREGISGANVLTF

D gene: NA
V gene: TRBV13
J gene: TRBJ2-1
CDR3 protein: CASSLGRSTSPFF

D gene: NA
V gene: TRBV30
J gene: TRBJ2-5
CDR3 protein: CAGAGGTVKETQYF

D gene: NA
V gene: TRBV16
J gene: TRBJ1-2
CDR3 protein: CASSPRQGSPGYTF

D gene: NA
V gene: TRBV7-9
J gene: TRBJ1-1
CDR3 protein: CASSPGAGLVMNTEAFF

D gene: NA
V gene: TRBV4-2
J gene: TRBJ2-1
CDR3 protein: CASSQARSSYNEQFF

D gene: NA
V gene: TRBV18
J gene: TRBJ2-6
CDR3 protein: CASSPTGPSGANVLTF

D gene: NA
V gene: TRBV30
J gene: TRBJ1-2
CDR3 protein: CAWSVGLELITF

D gene: NA
V gene: TRBV15
J gene: TRBJ2-4
CDR3 protein: CATSRGSKNIQYF

D gene: NA
V gene: TRBV6-5
J gene: TRBJ2-4
CDR3 protein: CASKAAKNIQYF

D gene: NA
V gene: TRBV7-2
J gene: TRBJ2-1
CDR3 protein: CASSSGPGFYNEQFF

D gene: NA
V gene: TRBV13
J gene: TRBJ2-6
CDR3 protein: CASSLPRQALRSGANVLTF

D gene: TRBD1
V gene: TRBV29-1
J gene: TRBJ1-4
CDR3 protein: CSVLAGTGGEKLFF

D gene: NA
V gene: TRBV5-1
J gene: TRBJ2-1
CDR3 protein: CASSPAARISNEQFF

D gene: TRBD1
V gene: TRBV5-1
J gene: TRBJ2-2
CDR3 protein: CASRTGEHTGELFF

D gene: NA
V gene: TRBV4-3
J gene: TRBJ2-3
CDR3 protein: CASSQGALTDTQYF

D gene: NA
V gene: TRBV15
J gene: TRBJ2-7
CDR3 protein: CATSRDHRGPTRLYEQYF

D gene: NA
V gene: TRBV2
J gene: TRBJ2-5
CDR3 protein: CASEGGQQETQYF

D gene: NA
V gene: TRBV30
J gene: TRBJ2-2
CDR3 protein: CAWIPLRGNTGELFF

D gene: NA
V gene: TRBV5-6
J gene: TRBJ2-5
CDR3 protein: CASSSRISETQYF

D gene: NA
V gene: TRBV7-6
J gene: TRBJ2-1
CDR3 protein: CASSEQGYLNEQFF

D gene: NA
V gene: TRBV9
J gene: TRBJ2-5
CDR3 protein: CASSADATQETQYF

D gene: NA
V gene: TRBV6-5
J gene: TRBJ2-2
CDR3 protein: CASSYGGPNTGELFF

D gene: TRBD2
V gene: TRBV10-3
J gene: TRBJ2-3
CDR3 protein: CAISGLAGAVPDTQYF

D gene: TRBD2
V gene: TRBV2
J gene: TRBJ2-1
CDR3 protein: CASRVTSGVEQFF

D gene: TRBD1
V gene: TRBV29-1
J gene: TRBJ2-3
CDR3 protein: CSVRQGRSDTQYF

D gene: NA
V gene: TRBV30
J gene: TRBJ2-3
CDR3 protein: CAWSARTQYF

D gene: NA
V gene: TRBV9
J gene: TRBJ2-2
CDR3 protein: CASSDGWARGELFF

D gene: NA
V gene: TRBV2
J gene: TRBJ2-5
CDR3 protein: CASTRPGSNRETQYF

D gene: NA
V gene: TRBV7-9
J gene: TRBJ2-5
CDR3 protein: CASSLAGSPGTSQETQYF

D gene: TRBD1
V gene: TRBV30
J gene: TRBJ1-1
CDR3 protein: CAWNNRGGTGKENTEAFF

D gene: TRBD1
V gene: TRBV13
J gene: TRBJ1-5
CDR3 protein: CASSYRDRGSVGNQPQHF

D gene: NA
V gene: TRBV5-1
J gene: TRBJ2-3
CDR3 protein: CASNWGPGTGSTDTQYF

D gene: NA
V gene: TRBV2
J gene: TRBJ2-7
CDR3 protein: CASSPQGAYEQYF

D gene: TRBD2
V gene: TRBV15
J gene: TRBJ2-5
CDR3 protein: CATSRELAGAGETQYF

D gene: TRBD1
V gene: TRBV9
J gene: TRBJ2-3
CDR3 protein: CASSAHRGPTDTQYF

D gene: NA
V gene: TRBV7-2
J gene: TRBJ2-3
CDR3 protein: CASSLAPDTQYF

D gene: NA
V gene: TRBV1
J gene: TRBJ2-1
CDR3 protein: CTSSFGLKKGNNEQFF

D gene: NA
V gene: TRBV30
J gene: TRBJ1-2
CDR3 protein: CAWSQGGYGYTF

D gene: TRBD1
V gene: TRBV9
J gene: TRBJ2-3
CDR3 protein: CASSVAGGDTTDTQYF

D gene: NA
V gene: TRBV13
J gene: TRBJ2-1
CDR3 protein: CASSPRLAPNEQFF

D gene: NA
V gene: TRBV13
J gene: TRBJ1-1
CDR3 protein: CTQGSEAFF

D gene: NA
V gene: TRBV23-1
J gene: TRBJ1-1
CDR3 protein: CASSQMGRTEAFF

D gene: NA
V gene: TRBV5-1
J gene: TRBJ1-2
CDR3 protein: CASSLDRGGYTF

D gene: NA
V gene: TRBV19
J gene: TRBJ1-1
CDR3 protein: CASSIVGRQGYTEAFF

D gene: NA
V gene: TRBV27
J gene: TRBJ2-1
CDR3 protein: CASSPTVGVIYNEQFF

D gene: TRBD2
V gene: TRBV29-1
J gene: TRBJ2-3
CDR3 protein: CSVLAGSTDTQYF